This T cell receptor (beta chain) was recovered during a study of T cell responses to AZD1222 COVID-19 vaccine. Findings and limits, study-wide: Breadth and depth of Spike-specific TCRs rose after two AZD1222 doses.

Remarks on this clone: No antigen is known for it.

V was pared by 0 bases and J by 4 bases, with 7 bases between. Germline CDR1 and CDR2: SGHNT and YYREEE (reference sequence). The CDR3 covers 13 residues. TCRdb keeps only in-frame clones here, not all; method: immunoSEQ multiplex PCR. The data contain about 120,000 clones, more than 70% of them seen just once; the ten biggest clones take up less than 6%. The sequence came from an adult in good health. V usage is TRBV5-4 and J usage is TRBJ2-5, with D maybe TRBD2 (5 bases). This material consisted of peripheral blood, taken on day 0 of AZD1222 vaccination. DNA for the CDR3: TGTGCCAGCAGCTTGGGAGGGTTAGAGACCCAGTACTTC. Protein: CASSLGGLETQYF.